One sample yielded the 12 T cell receptor beta chains listed below, sequenced in a study of OX40 agonist ivuxolimab in advanced cancers. Clones were read by immunoSEQ multiplex PCR, and TCRdb kept only the in-frame ones, dropping some. The sample carries some 53,000 clones, 85% to 95% recorded once. This sample comprised CD4+ or CD8+ T cells sorted from blood, obtained in a trial of the OX40 agonist ivuxolimab. These receptor sequences come from an adult with an advanced solid tumor such as melanoma, head and neck, liver or kidney cancer.

The rearrangement uses TRBV28 and TRBJ2-1; 14 bases line up with TRBD2. The V and J ends lost 4 bases and 9 bases, in that order; junction bases with no gene match: 11. This CDR3 is built from 17 residues. Germline V gene sequence: CDR1 MDHEN, CDR2 SYDVKM. CDR3 DNA sequence: TGTGCCAGCAGTTCGAAGGAGGGACTAGCGGGAGTTGTTGAGCAGTTCTTC. Its translation is CASSSKEGLAGVVEQFF.

V usage is TRBV19 and J usage is TRBJ1-5; TRBD1 matches at 7 bases. After removal of 6 bases from V and 3 bases from J, the junction contained 14 bases not matched to a gene. CDR1 is LNHDA, CDR2 SQIVND, per germline (reference sequence). This CDR3 has 17 residues. Written as DNA, the CDR3 is TGTGCCAGTAGGGGGCCAGGGGGAAAGAGGGTCAATCAGCCCCAGCATTTT. Translated: CASRGPGGKRVNQPQHF.

The chain is built from TRBV6-5 and TRBJ1-3; D ambiguous. The germline V gene has CDR1 MNHEY and CDR2 SVGAGI. The CDR3 has 13 residues. The V and J ends lost 8 bases and 4 bases respectively, with 12 bases between them. CDR3 loop: CASFADWGNTIYF. The CDR3 DNA reads TGTGCCAGCTTTGCTGATTGGGGAAACACCATATATTTT.

The chain uses TRBV4-2 and TRBJ1-1; no clear D. V gave up 6 bases and J gave up 1 base, with 9 bases separating them. The CDR3 has 13 amino acids. CDR1 LGHNA and CDR2 YNFKEQ come from the germline V gene. The CDR3 bases are TGTGCCAGCAGTCTTAGACAGAACACTGAAGCTTTCTTT. Protein sequence: CASSLRQNTEAFF.

The CDR3: CASSLASAGWHEQYF. The CDR3 DNA follows: TGTGCCAGCAGCTTAGCCTCGGCAGGTTGGCACGAGCAGTACTTC. The chain carries TRBV13 and TRBJ2-7; D is unresolved. From germline, CDR1 is PRHDT and CDR2 FYEKMQ (reference sequence). Trimming left V 1 base short and J 5 bases short, with 15 bases between. The CDR3 runs 15 residues.

The chain recombines TRBV29-1 with TRBJ2-7; TRBD1 is a possible D gene (5 bases). The CDR3 sequence is 11 residues long. V lost 8 bases, J lost 3 bases, and 11 bases lay in between. Germline assignment: CDR1 SQVTM and CDR2 ANQGSEA. The CDR3 nucleotides read TGCAGCCACATCCAGGGCTACGAGCAGTACTTC. As protein: CSHIQGYEQYF.

This chain connects TRBV5-4 to TRBJ2-7; D may be TRBD1 (6 bases). This CDR3 has 17 amino acids. V gave up 3 bases and J gave up 0 bases, with 19 bases separating them. Germline V lookup: CDR1 SGHNT, CDR2 YYREEE (reference sequence). The CDR3 DNA reads TGTGCCAGCAGCTACTTTCCCTTACAGGGAAGCTCCTACGAGCAGTACTTC. Its translation: CASSYFPLQGSSYEQYF.

This chain links TRBV27 with TRBJ2-7; the D gene is possibly TRBD1 (5 bases). Germline CDR1 MNHEY, CDR2 SMNVEV (reference sequence). The V end was cut by 2 bases, the J end by 1 base, with 15 bases between. This CDR3 region has 16 residues. The chain's CDR3 is CASSLRGGSSSYEQYF. Written as DNA, the CDR3 is TGTGCCAGCAGTTTAAGGGGTGGTAGCTCTTCCTACGAGCAGTACTTC.

The sample holds one count of this clone. The chain joins TRBV4-2 to TRBJ2-7; 9 bases agree with TRBD2. J was trimmed by 5 bases and V by 2 bases; bases with no gene match: 4. This CDR3 comprises 14 residues. Germline assignment: CDR1 LGHNA and CDR2 YNFKEQ. CDR3 loop: CASSQLAGFDEQYF. CDR3 in DNA: TGTGCCAGCAGCCAACTAGCGGGATTTGACGAGCAGTACTTC.

The chain recombines TRBV4-2 with TRBJ2-6; 8 bases are shared with TRBD1. Germline V gene sequence: CDR1 LGHNA, CDR2 YNFKEQ. V dropped 4 bases and J dropped 5; count of bases not matched to a gene: 4. This CDR3 comprises 15 residues. CDR3 bases: TGTGCCAGCAGCCCAGGACAGGGCTGGGCCAACGTCCTGACTTTC. This gives the protein CASSPGQGWANVLTF.

CDR3 sequence reads: CASSPGWGSYEQYF. CDR3 nucleotide sequence: TGTGCCAGCAGCCCTGGGTGGGGATCCTACGAGCAGTACTTC. V and J are TRBV5-4 and TRBJ2-7; D call uncertain. Germline V gives CDR1 SGHNT, CDR2 YYREEE (reference sequence). Trimming removed 4 bases at V and 1 base at J, with 12 bases between. The length of the CDR3 is 14 residues.

The chain is built from TRBV9 and TRBJ2-7; 12 bases map to TRBD2. Trimming took 3 bases from V and 5 from J; bases not matched to a gene: 6. From germline, CDR1 is SGDLS and CDR2 YYNGEE. CDR3 length equals 15 residues. The CDR3 sequence is CASSDGTSGLHEQYF. For the CDR3, the DNA is TGTGCCAGCAGCGACGGGACTAGCGGGCTCCACGAGCAGTACTTC.